The T cell receptor beta chain under discussion was sequenced for a study of T cell changes during pregnancy in multiple sclerosis. Generated by immunoSEQ multiplex PCR, the TCRdb table keeps only in-frame clones and is missing some. Among around 88,000 clones listed, around 94% were seen once. Germline V gives CDR1 SGHVS, CDR2 FQNEAQ. V lost 4 bases and J lost 2; bases outside the gene matches: 10. This CDR3 has 17 residues. The source was peripheral blood, collected in the first trimester of pregnancy. The J gene is TRBJ2-5, the V gene TRBV7-8; the match to TRBD1 covers 10 bases. The clonotype comes from a female donor with multiple sclerosis, enrolled in a pregnancy study. The CDR3 coding sequence is TGTGCCAGCAGCTCCCTCGGACAGGGGGTTCTTCAAGAGACCCAGTACTTC. It encodes CASSSLGQGVLQETQYF.